This TCR beta chain was sequenced during a study of T cell responses to AZD1222 COVID-19 vaccine. Across the study: Some second doses came at about 4 weeks and others at about 12 weeks; these were pooled.

Study observations and caveats: Scientists sampled the repertoires only once the peak T cell response had passed. Spike-wide coverage was observed for vaccine-associated CD4 TCRs, with dominant responses at 160-218 and 743-854. Mostly white British, mostly female donors; authors suggested clonal diversity may be underestimated.

The CDR3 covers 15 residues. Germline V gene sequence: CDR1 SGHRS, CDR2 YFSETQ. V was clipped by 2 bases and J by 6 bases; unmatched bases: 5. Assay used: immunoSEQ multiplex PCR; TCRdb lists only in-frame clones, some missing. The repertoire consists of more than 85,000 clones, with roughly 91% occurring once and the leading ten covering approximately 15%. This clone showed up just once. The antigen remains unidentified. This chain uses TRBV5-1 with TRBJ1-6; TRBD1 aligns across 7 bases. This clonotype was sampled from an adult in good health. The sequences come from peripheral blood, collected on day 0 of AZD1222 vaccination. CDR3 in amino acids: CASSLQGWSNSPLHF. CDR3 bases: TGCGCCAGCAGCTTACAGGGGTGGTCTAATTCACCCCTCCACTTT.